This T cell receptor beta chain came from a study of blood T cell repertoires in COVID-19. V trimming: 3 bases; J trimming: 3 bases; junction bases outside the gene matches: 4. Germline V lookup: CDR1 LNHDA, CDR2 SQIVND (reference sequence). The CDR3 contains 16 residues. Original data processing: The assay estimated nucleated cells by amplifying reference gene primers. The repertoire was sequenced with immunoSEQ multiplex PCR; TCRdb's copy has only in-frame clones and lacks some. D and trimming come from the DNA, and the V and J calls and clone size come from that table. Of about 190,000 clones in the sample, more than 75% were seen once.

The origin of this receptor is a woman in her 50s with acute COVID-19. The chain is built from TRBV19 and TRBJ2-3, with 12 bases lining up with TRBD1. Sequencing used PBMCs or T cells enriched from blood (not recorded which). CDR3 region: CASSIRDRGLTDTQYF. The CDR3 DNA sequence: TGTGCCAGTAGTATCCGGGACAGGGGGCTTACAGATACGCAGTATTTT.